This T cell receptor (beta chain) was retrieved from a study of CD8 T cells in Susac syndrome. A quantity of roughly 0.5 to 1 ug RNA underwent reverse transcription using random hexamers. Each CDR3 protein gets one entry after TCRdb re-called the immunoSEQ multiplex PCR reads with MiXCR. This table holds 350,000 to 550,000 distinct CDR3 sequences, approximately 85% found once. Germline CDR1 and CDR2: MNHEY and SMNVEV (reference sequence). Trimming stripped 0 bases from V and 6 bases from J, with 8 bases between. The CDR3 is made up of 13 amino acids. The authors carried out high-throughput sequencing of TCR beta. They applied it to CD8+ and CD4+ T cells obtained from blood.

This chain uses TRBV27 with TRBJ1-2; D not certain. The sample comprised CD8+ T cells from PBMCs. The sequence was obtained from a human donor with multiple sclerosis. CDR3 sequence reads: CASSLSWGNGYTF. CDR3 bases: TGTGCCAGCAGTTTATCGTGGGGTAATGGCTACACCTTC.